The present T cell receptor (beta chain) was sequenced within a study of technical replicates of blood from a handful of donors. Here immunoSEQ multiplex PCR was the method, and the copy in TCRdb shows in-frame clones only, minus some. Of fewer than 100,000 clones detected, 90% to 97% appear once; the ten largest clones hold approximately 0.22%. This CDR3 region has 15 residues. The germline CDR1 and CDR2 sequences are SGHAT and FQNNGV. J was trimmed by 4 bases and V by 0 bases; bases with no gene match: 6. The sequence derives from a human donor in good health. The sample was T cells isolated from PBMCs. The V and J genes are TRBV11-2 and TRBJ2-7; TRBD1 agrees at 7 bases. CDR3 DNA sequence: TGTGCCAGCAGCTTAGATCGGCAGGGGGTATACGAGCAGTACTTC. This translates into CASSLDRQGVYEQYF.